These T cell receptor beta chains were read from a single sample in a study of blood T cell repertoires in COVID-19. Some clones are missing from TCRdb's copy, which holds only in-frame ones; the method was immunoSEQ multiplex PCR. The data hold some 150,000 clones, with 81% observed a single time. Sequenced material: peripheral blood. Source of these receptors: a woman aged 60-70 years with active or convalescent COVID-19. CDR3s include the opening cysteine and the closing phenylalanine or tryptophan. Only some rows state a clone size, as once, few, many or a class for expanded clones.

v_call	j_call	clone_size	cdr3_aa
TRBV25-1	TRBJ1-6	-	CASSEYYRGDSPLHF
TRBV4-1	TRBJ2-2	few	CASSQEVGLAGGGGELFF
TRBV7-9	TRBJ1-1	-	CASSLAAGTAFF
TRBV10-2	TRBJ2-3	-	CASSDSGRDTQYF
TRBV11-2	TRBJ2-5	-	CASSLSEGQETQYF
TRBV18	TRBJ1-3	-	CASSPTSDANTIYF
TRBV6-7	TRBJ2-7	-	CATQRGGSSYEQYF
TRBV28	TRBJ2-1	-	CASSPPRENNEQFF
TRBV9	TRBJ2-4	-	CASSPGLLAKNIQYF
TRBV6-6	TRBJ2-7	-	CASSLWTGGAEQYF
TRBV19	TRBJ2-1	few	CASSIWLAEAEQFF
TRBV7-9	TRBJ2-5	-	CASSWGDRGSQETQYF
TRBV28	TRBJ2-2	few	CASSQDTGELFF
TRBV29-1	TRBJ2-5	-	CSVQGPAGETQYF
TRBV29-1	TRBJ1-1	-	CSVRTGGTEAFF
TRBV3-1/TRBV3-2	TRBJ2-3	once	CASSPTGTSGVRYF
TRBV12-5	TRBJ1-4	-	CASGLHLRDNHEKLFF
TRBV5-4	TRBJ2-3	-	CASSLGDRGTDTQYF
TRBV28	TRBJ1-2	-	CASSLTATQVRGYTF
TRBV9	TRBJ1-3	few	CASSVAPPGGGNTIYF
TRBV5-4	TRBJ2-1	once	CASSPGTGVYNEQFF
TRBV28	TRBJ1-5	-	CASSSGTGPWHF
TRBV24-1	TRBJ1-5	once	CATSDSDRGNQPQHF
TRBV10-1	TRBJ2-1	-	CASSPGRTGYNEQFF
TRBV24-1	TRBJ2-3	once	CATRMTGSTDTQYF
TRBV5-1	TRBJ2-2	-	CASSWGTGTGNTGELFF
TRBV2	TRBJ2-2	-	CASSPSDSNTGELFF
TRBV7-9	TRBJ2-3	-	CASSLPPNRGSTDTQYF
TRBV7-2	TRBJ2-2	-	CASSFRQGSGELFF
TRBV28	TRBJ1-6	-	CASSPRSSYNSPLHF
TRBV4-1	TRBJ1-4	-	CASSSLGTAYEKLFF
TRBV7-2	TRBJ2-1	-	CASSLASVSYNEQFF
TRBV5-1	TRBJ1-4	-	CASSEDRVNEKLFF
TRBV19	TRBJ1-3	-	CASSALYRDPGDTIYF
TRBV7-2	TRBJ2-1	once	CASSLVGSSYNEQFF
TRBV5-1	TRBJ2-5	-	CASSFQGQYQETQYF
TRBV6-5	TRBJ1-1	-	CASSYGTGREAFF